This is a list of T cell receptor beta chains from one sample in a study of cytomegalovirus exposure and HLA in healthy donors. Only in-frame clones appear in the TCRdb table, and some are missing; sequencing was by immunoSEQ multiplex PCR. The repertoire holds 150,000 to 200,000 clones, with roughly 77% as singletons. The sequenced sample was PBMCs. The source is a woman under 40 in good health and CMV-seronegative. Both conserved end residues are part of each CDR3. The D gene is left open where the match is weak. Size tells how often a clone was seen (once, few, many) or the class of an expanded clone, and some rows leave it out.

v_gene	d_gene	j_gene	abundance	CDR3aa	CDR3nt
TRBV4-1	.	TRBJ2-2	.	CASSQMTPETGELFF	TGCGCCAGCAGCCAGATGACTCCAGAAACCGGGGAGCTGTTTTTT
TRBV14	TRBD2	TRBJ2-7	.	CASSQFKSSGNRWGRDEQYF	TGTGCCAGCAGCCAATTTAAGTCTAGCGGGAATCGCTGGGGTAGGGACGAGCAGTACTTC
TRBV30	TRBD2	TRBJ2-5	.	CAWNPSGGQETQYF	TGTGCCTGGAATCCTAGCGGGGGTCAAGAGACCCAGTACTTC
TRBV7-9	.	TRBJ1-1	.	CASSPTMNTEAFF	TGTGCCAGCAGCCCCACAATGAACACTGAAGCTTTCTTT
TRBV27	TRBD1	TRBJ1-5	few	CASSPRTGFGNQPQHF	TGTGCCAGCAGTCCTCGGACAGGGTTCGGAAATCAGCCCCAGCATTTT
TRBV6-1	.	TRBJ2-5	.	CASSGSPGETQYF	TGTGCCAGCAGTGGCAGTCCAGGGGAGACCCAGTACTTC
TRBV25-1	.	TRBJ1-1	.	CASSLTVNTEAFF	TGTGCCAGCAGCCTGACAGTGAACACTGAAGCTTTCTTT
TRBV7-8	TRBD1	TRBJ2-7	.	CASSLASGTVVEQYF	TGTGCCAGCAGCTTAGCCTCCGGGACAGTGGTCGAGCAGTACTTC
TRBV5-6	TRBD2	TRBJ2-3	.	CASSSSGISTDTQYF	TGTGCCAGCAGCTCTAGCGGTATTAGCACAGATACGCAGTATTTT
TRBV7-2	TRBD1	TRBJ1-2	many	CASSFDRASDYGYTF	TGTGCCAGCAGCTTCGACAGGGCTAGCGACTATGGCTACACCTTC
TRBV4-2	TRBD1	TRBJ2-7	.	CASSQEAQGAREQYF	TGTGCCAGCAGCCAAGAAGCGCAGGGGGCGCGGGAGCAGTACTTC